What follows are 17 T cell receptor beta chains derived from one specimen sequenced in a study of metastatic and nonmetastatic thyroid tumors. TCRdb re-called clones from the PCR reads using MiXCR. Among 65,000 to 70,000 clones, 13% to 15% were seen once, and the ten largest hold around 7%. Every patient was untreated before thyroid surgery. Source material: blood. These receptors all come from a male donor with papillary thyroid cancer or a benign thyroid nodule (not recorded which). Some clones in this sample may be carry-over from other donors' samples.

This clone was observed at least ten times. The gene calls are TRBV4-1 and TRBJ1-2; D unresolved. V was shortened by 0 bases and J by 1 base, with 9 bases between the two germline ends. There are 15 residues in the CDR3. Per germline, CDR1 MGHRA and CDR2 YSYEKL. The CDR3 sequence is CASSQDLGINYGYTF. CDR3 DNA: TGCGCCAGCAGCCAAGATCTCGGAATTAACTATGGCTACACCTTC.

This clone was observed a few times. The chain employs TRBV28 and TRBJ1-6; D may be TRBD1 (6 bases). The CDR3 has 14 amino acids. The germline V gene has CDR1 MDHEN and CDR2 SYDVKM. V was clipped by 5 bases and J by 10 bases, with 15 bases between them. The CDR3 bases are TGTGCCAGCAGTCCGGGGGGGCTCAGATCACCCCTCCACTTT. Translating it yields CASSPGGLRSPLHF.

This clone was counted at least ten times. The genes are TRBV6-1 and TRBJ2-2, with D possibly TRBD2 on 9 matching bases. V lost 2 bases and J lost 9, with 28 bases in between. This CDR3 spans 19 amino acids. Germline CDR1 and CDR2: MNHNS and SASEGT. CDR3 bases: TGTGCCAGCAGTGAAATGGCAGGGGGCAGCGGGGGGAGGGCCCGGGAGCTGTTTTTT. Translation: CASSEMAGGSGGRARELFF.

Of note for this clone: This clone may be a read error of a much larger clone one base away. The chain joins TRBV14 to TRBJ2-1; D gene uncertain. Between the trimmed V and J ends, which lost 4 bases and 8 bases, there was a span of 12 bases. The germline V gene encodes CDR1 SGHDN and CDR2 FVKESK. This CDR3 region has 13 residues. The CDR3 region is CASSRSGFDEQFF. The CDR3, as DNA: TGTGCCAGCAGCCGCTCTGGTTTCGATGAGCAGTTCTTC.

In the case of this clone: A much larger clone lies one base from this, so it may be a read error. The chain recombines TRBV14 with TRBJ2-7; D perhaps matches TRBD2 (6 bases). V lost 5 bases to trimming and J lost 1 base, with 15 bases between them. This CDR3 region has 15 residues. Germline-derived CDR1 and CDR2 are SGHDN and FVKESK. CDR3 loop: CASSDWTNPSYEQYF. CDR3 nucleotide sequence: TGTGCCAGCAGCGACTGGACTAACCCTTCCTACGAGCAGTACTTC.

This clone was detected ten times or more. The rearrangement uses TRBV12-3 or TRBV12-4 and TRBJ2-3; D is unresolved. This CDR3 contains 14 residues. Trimming removed 5 bases from V and 4 bases from J, with 13 bases in between. As DNA, the CDR3 is TGTGCCAGCAGTCTCAGCCTTCAGTCAGATACGCAGTATTTT. Translation gives CASSLSLQSDTQYF.

This clone was recorded many times. The chain combines TRBV7-9 with TRBJ2-3; tentatively, D is TRBD2 (6 bases). Germline V gene sequence: CDR1 SEHNR, CDR2 FQNEAQ (reference sequence). V was cut by 2 bases and J by 1 base, with 10 bases left in between. CDR3 size: 15 residues. The CDR3 is CASSLSASGTDTQYF. The CDR3 DNA reads TGTGCCAGCAGCTTAAGTGCTAGCGGCACAGATACGCAGTATTTT.

The rearrangement links TRBV5-4 to TRBJ1-1, with a possible D match to TRBD1 (5 bases). This CDR3 is 15 amino acids long. The V end was cut by 4 bases, the J end by 1 base, with 14 bases between. Germline V gives CDR1 SGHNT, CDR2 YYREEE (reference sequence). The CDR3, as DNA: TGTGCCAGCAGCCTCGATAAGGGGCAGAACACTGAAGCTTTCTTT. It specifies CASSLDKGQNTEAFF.

This clone was detected ten times or more. The genes are TRBV6-1 and TRBJ1-3; D remains unclear. Per the germline V gene, CDR1 is MNHNS and CDR2 is SASEGT. The CDR3 spans 15 residues. V lost 6 bases and J lost 0, with 12 bases in between. CDR3 in amino acids: CASRPNRVSGNTIYF. The CDR3 bases are TGTGCCAGCAGACCCAACCGGGTCTCTGGAAACACCATATATTTT.

This clone was seen ten or more times. CDR3 DNA: TGTGCCTGGAGTGGAGGGGAAGAGACCCAGTACTTC. As protein: CAWSGGEETQYF. The gene calls are TRBV30 and TRBJ2-5; D is perhaps TRBD1 or TRBD2 (5 bases each). This CDR3 comprises 12 residues. Trimming stripped 1 base from V and 3 bases from J, with 6 bases between. Germline V lookup: CDR1 GTSNPN, CDR2 SVGIG (reference sequence).

Details on this clone: Compared with germline, one end of the junction differs, possibly owing to a read error. The V gene is TRBV11-2, the J gene TRBJ2-3; 10 nucleotides line up with TRBD2. The CDR3 contains 18 residues. CDR1 is SGHAT and CDR2 is FQNNGV in the germline V gene. CDR3 coding DNA: TGTGCCATCAGCTTCCCTGCTAGCGGGAGTGCAATCACAGATACGCAGTATTTT. As protein: CAISFPASGSAITDTQYF.

This clone was recorded at least ten times. This chain joins TRBV7-9 and TRBJ2-7; D gene uncertain. Trimming removed 5 bases at V and 7 bases at J, with 15 bases between. The germline CDR1 and CDR2 sequences are SEHNR and FQNEAQ (reference sequence). The CDR3 contains 13 residues. This CDR3 reads CASSLTDMAEQYF. The CDR3 DNA follows: TGTGCCAGCAGCCTAACCGACATGGCAGAGCAGTACTTC.

This clone was counted ten times or more. V is TRBV19 and J is TRBJ1-2; maybe TRBD1 (5 bases). There are 15 residues in the CDR3. V dropped 7 bases and J dropped 4 bases, with 19 bases sitting between them. Germline V lookup: CDR1 LNHDA, CDR2 SQIVND (reference sequence). The DNA for the CDR3 is TGTGCCAGTACCACTGCGGGGACGAGAAGCTATGGCTACACCTTC. The encoded protein is CASTTAGTRSYGYTF.

The chain couples TRBV10-3 to TRBJ1-1; D is unresolved. CDR1 ENHRY and CDR2 SYGVKD come from the germline V gene. The V gene lost 5 bases and the J gene lost 6 bases, with 16 bases spanning the gap. This CDR3 contains 14 residues. As DNA, the CDR3 is TGTGCCATCAGTCGGACGGACGATTTTGCTGAAGCTTTCTTT. Translation gives CAISRTDDFAEAFF.

For this clone: One base away lies a much larger clone, so this may be a sequencing read error. V usage is TRBV14 and J usage is TRBJ1-1; D remains ambiguous. The CDR3 sequence is 12 residues long. The germline V gene encodes CDR1 SGHDN and CDR2 FVKESK. Trimming cost V 7 bases and J 7 bases, with 13 bases left between them. CDR3 DNA: TGTGCCAGCACCCGAGGGTGGAGTGAAGCTTTCTTT. Protein sequence: CASTRGWSEAFF.

This chain links TRBV13 with TRBJ2-7, with D tentatively TRBD1 (6 bases). Trimming left V 7 bases short and J 4 bases short, with 23 bases between. Germline V lookup: CDR1 PRHDT, CDR2 FYEKMQ (reference sequence). This CDR3 region has 16 residues. CDR3 amino acids: CASTQGGPLTIYEQYF. CDR3 coding DNA: TGTGCCAGCACCCAAGGGGGACCATTGACAATTTACGAGCAGTACTTC. Filled out from reference TRBV13 and TRBJ2-7, the complete variable domain reads AAGVIQSPRHLIKEKRETATLKCYPIPRHDTVYWYQQGPGQDPQFLISFYEKMQSDKGSIPDRFSAQQFSDYHSELNMSSLELGDSALYFCASTQGGPLTIYEQYFGPGTRLTVT.

This clone showed up many times. The V call is TRBV12-3 or TRBV12-4, the J call TRBJ2-7; D may be TRBD1 or TRBD2 (7 bases each). Trimming took off 6 bases at V and 6 bases at J, with 15 bases between the two ends. The CDR3 sequence is 13 residues long. Written as DNA, the CDR3 is TGTGCCAGCAGGGGAACAGGGGAGGGCGAGCAGTACTTC. This encodes CASRGTGEGEQYF.